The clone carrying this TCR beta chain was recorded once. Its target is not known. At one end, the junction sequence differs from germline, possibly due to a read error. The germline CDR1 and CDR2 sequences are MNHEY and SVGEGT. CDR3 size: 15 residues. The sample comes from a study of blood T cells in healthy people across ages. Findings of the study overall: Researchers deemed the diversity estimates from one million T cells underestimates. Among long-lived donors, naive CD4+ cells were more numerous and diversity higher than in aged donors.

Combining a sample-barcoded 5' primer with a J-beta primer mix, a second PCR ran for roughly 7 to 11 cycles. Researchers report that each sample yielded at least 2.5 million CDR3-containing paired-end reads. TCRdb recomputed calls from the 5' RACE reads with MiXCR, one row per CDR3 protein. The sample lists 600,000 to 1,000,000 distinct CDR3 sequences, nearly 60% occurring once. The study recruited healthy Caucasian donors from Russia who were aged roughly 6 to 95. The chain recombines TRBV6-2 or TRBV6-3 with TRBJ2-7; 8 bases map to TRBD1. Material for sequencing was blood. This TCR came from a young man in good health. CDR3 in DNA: TGTGCCAGCACTGATTGGGCGGACAGGGCGGATGAGCGGTACTTC. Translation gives CASTDWADRADERYF.